This TCR beta chain was identified during a study of T cells in pancreatic ductal adenocarcinoma. Study results and limitations: Unique clonotypes were 7.5 to 8.5-fold more numerous in blood than in tumor. Tumors hold more CD45RO+ effector T cells, which may bias toward lower diversity. Tumor and blood clonality did not differ significantly, about 0.11 versus 0.078.

No neoadjuvant therapy was given to the selected pancreatic ductal adenocarcinoma patients before their surgery. Note on this clone: Its target is not known.

Sequenced by immunoSEQ multiplex PCR; TCRdb stores in-frame clones only, minus some. The repertoire includes over 90,000 clones, over 90% of them detected once, and roughly 3.1% sits in the top ten. Sample: PBMCs. The TCR was taken from a human donor with pancreatic ductal adenocarcinoma.

The CDR3 region has the DNA TGTGCCAGCAGCTTACACAGGAGAACCTCCTACAATGAGCAGTTCTTC. This sequence encodes CASSLHRRTSYNEQFF. This chain joins TRBV11-2 and TRBJ2-1, with a weak D call TRBD1 (5 bases). The CDR3 has 16 amino acids. V was clipped by 2 bases and J by 0 bases, with 11 bases between them. Germline lookup yields CDR1 SGHAT and CDR2 FQNNGV.